A selection of T cell receptor beta chains follows, all from one sample in a study of cytomegalovirus exposure and HLA in healthy donors. Assay used: immunoSEQ multiplex PCR; TCRdb lists only in-frame clones, some missing. The table includes roughly 110,000 clones, 71% detected once. Source material: PBMCs. The source of these receptors is a female donor in good health and CMV-seronegative. CDR3s include the opening cysteine and the closing phenylalanine or tryptophan. Fields, in order: D gene, clone size, J gene, V gene, CDR3 protein, CDR3 DNA. D genes are given only for firm matches. Rows may omit the clone size; those that give it use once, few, many or a size class.

>.|few|TRBJ2-7|TRBV27
CASNTGTRPWEQYF
TGTGCCAGCAACACCGGGACACGGCCCTGGGAGCAGTACTTC
>.|.|TRBJ2-2|TRBV5-1
CASHSSANTGELFF
TGCGCCAGCCACTCTTCGGCGAACACCGGGGAGCTGTTTTTT
>TRBD1|.|TRBJ2-5|TRBV5-1
CASSLAGGSQETQYF
TGCGCCAGCAGCTTGGCAGGGGGTTCCCAAGAGACCCAGTACTTC
>.|.|TRBJ2-6|TRBV6-1
CASNRGANVLTF
TGTGCCAGCAACAGAGGGGCCAACGTCCTGACTTTC
>.|few|TRBJ2-1|TRBV5-1
CASSLAVTGSLTVNEQFF
TGCGCCAGCAGCTTGGCCGTAACAGGCAGCCTCACGGTAAATGAGCAGTTCTTC
>TRBD1|.|TRBJ1-1|TRBV11-2
CASSFGHRGRTEAFF
TGTGCCAGCAGCTTCGGACACAGGGGGAGGACTGAAGCTTTCTTT
>TRBD2|.|TRBJ2-1|TRBV9
CASSVRPGGRVNEQFF
TGTGCCAGCAGCGTCCGCCCGGGAGGGAGAGTCAATGAGCAGTTCTTC
>.|.|TRBJ2-1|TRBV18
CASSPKEDNEQFF
TGTGCCAGCTCACCAAAGGAGGACAATGAGCAGTTCTTC
>.|.|TRBJ2-7|TRBV7-2
CASSLAQGAREQYF
TGTGCCAGCAGCTTAGCACAAGGGGCGAGGGAGCAGTACTTC
>TRBD1|.|TRBJ2-7|TRBV14
CASSRDQGAWYEQYF
TGTGCCAGCAGCCGAGATCAGGGGGCTTGGTACGAGCAGTACTTC
>.|.|TRBJ2-5|TRBV28
CASRNTGLETQYF
TGTGCCAGCAGGAATACAGGGCTGGAGACCCAGTACTTC
>TRBD1|.|TRBJ1-2|TRBV5-8
CASTPSRGGIGGYTF
TGTGCCAGCACCCCTTCGAGAGGGGGCATCGGGGGCTACACCTTC
>.|once|TRBJ2-2|TRBV5-4
CASSLSGASTGELFF
TGTGCCAGCAGCTTGTCGGGAGCGAGCACCGGGGAGCTGTTTTTT
>.|.|TRBJ1-5|TRBV2
CASLEGGYGGNQPQHF
TGTGCCTCTCTAGAAGGAGGCTATGGGGGCAATCAGCCCCAGCATTTT
>.|.|TRBJ2-5|TRBV30
CAWSRRDQETQYF
TGTGCCTGGAGCCGCCGGGACCAAGAGACCCAGTACTTC